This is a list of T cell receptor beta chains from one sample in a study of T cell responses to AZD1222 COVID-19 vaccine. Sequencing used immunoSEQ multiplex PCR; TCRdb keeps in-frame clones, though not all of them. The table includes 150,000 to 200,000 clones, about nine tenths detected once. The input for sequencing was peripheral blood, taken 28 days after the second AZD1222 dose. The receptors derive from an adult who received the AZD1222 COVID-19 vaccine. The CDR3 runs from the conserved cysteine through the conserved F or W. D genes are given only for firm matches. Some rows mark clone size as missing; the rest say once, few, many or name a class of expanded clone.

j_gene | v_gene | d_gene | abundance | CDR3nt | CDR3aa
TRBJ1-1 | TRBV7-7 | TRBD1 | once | TGTGCTAGCAGCTACGGACAGGGGACTGAAGCTTTCTTT | CASSYGQGTEAFF
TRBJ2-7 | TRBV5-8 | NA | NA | TGTGCCAGCAGCTCTTCCTACGAGCAGTACTTC | CASSSSYEQYF
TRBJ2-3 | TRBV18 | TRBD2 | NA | TGTGCCAGCTCACGGACTAGCGGTAGCACAGATACGCAGTATTTT | CASSRTSGSTDTQYF
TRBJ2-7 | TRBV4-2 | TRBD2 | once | TGTGCCAGCAGCCAAGAAACGCGAGGCGGGGGGGTCTACGAGCAGTACTTC | CASSQETRGGGVYEQYF
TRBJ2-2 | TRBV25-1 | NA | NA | TGTGCCAGCAGTGAAGCCGCGAACACCGGGGAGCTGTTTTTT | CASSEAANTGELFF
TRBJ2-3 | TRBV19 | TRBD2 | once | TGTGCCAGTAGTACCGGGACTAGCGGGCGCACAGATACGCAGTATTTT | CASSTGTSGRTDTQYF
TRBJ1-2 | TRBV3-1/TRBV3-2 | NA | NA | TGTGCCAGCAGCCAAGATTGGAGCGCCCAGGGCTACACCTTC | CASSQDWSAQGYTF
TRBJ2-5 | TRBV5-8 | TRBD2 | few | TGTGCCAGCAGCTGGGGGGGGGACCAAGAGACCCAGTACTTC | CASSWGGDQETQYF
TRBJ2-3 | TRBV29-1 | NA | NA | TGCAGCGTTGAATCCGAGGGCACAGATACGCAGTATTTT | CSVESEGTDTQYF
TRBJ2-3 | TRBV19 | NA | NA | TGTGCCTCAAAAATGGGCCCAAACACAGATACGCAGTATTTT | CASKMGPNTDTQYF
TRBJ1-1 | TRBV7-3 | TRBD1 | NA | TGTGCCAGCAGCCCGGAGGGGACAGGGGAGGGTGAAGCTTTCTTT | CASSPEGTGEGEAFF
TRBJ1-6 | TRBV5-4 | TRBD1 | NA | TGTGCCAGCAGCTTGGCCTACAGGGGTTCACCCCTCCACTTT | CASSLAYRGSPLHF
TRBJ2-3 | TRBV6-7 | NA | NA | TGTGCCAGCAGTTACCCCATCGTTGGGCCCCCTAATCAATCATCGGCCAATACGCAGTATTTT | CASSYPIVGPPNQSSANTQYF
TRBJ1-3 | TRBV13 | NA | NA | TGTGCCAGCAGCTTGGACCGGGCTAAAGGAAACACCATATATTTT | CASSLDRAKGNTIYF
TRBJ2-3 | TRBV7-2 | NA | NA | TGTGCCAGCAGCCTAGCCAGCACAGATACGCAGTATTTT | CASSLASTDTQYF
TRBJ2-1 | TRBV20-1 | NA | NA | TGCAGTGCTAAGGGGTACAATGAGCAGTTCTTC | CSAKGYNEQFF
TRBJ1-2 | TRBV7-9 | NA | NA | TGTGCCAGCAGCTTAGCGCCAGGGAAGGATGGCTACACCTTC | CASSLAPGKDGYTF
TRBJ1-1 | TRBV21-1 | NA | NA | TGTGCCAGCAGCTCCGGGGACAGGGGCTCGACTGAAGCTTTCTTT | CASSSGDRGSTEAFF